The rows below give T cell receptor beta chains drawn from one sample of a study of shared clonotypes between healthy human individuals. The data were produced by immunoSEQ multiplex PCR, yet TCRdb's version contains in-frame clones alone and is incomplete. The sample holds 300,000 to 350,000 clones; roughly 70% are singletons and the top ten take over 9.5%. Sequencing was performed on memory CD4+ T cells sorted from blood. Receptors originate from a man aged 30-40 years in good health. CDR3s include the opening cysteine and the closing phenylalanine or tryptophan. The D gene is left open where the match is weak. The size field is filled for only some rows; it gives once, few, many or a size class.

DNA: TGTGCCACTGGACGAAGGGGGGATACGCCTTTC
CDR3: CATGRRGDTPF
V: TRBV28
J: TRBJ2-7
length: 11
size: .
D: .

DNA: TGTGCCATCAGTGACGCCGGGACTGCGGGCAATGAGCAGTTCTTC
CDR3: CAISDAGTAGNEQFF
V: TRBV10-3
J: TRBJ2-1
length: 15
size: .
D: .

DNA: TGCAGCGTTGCGGGACAGGGTGGAATTCGCGAGCAGTACTTC
CDR3: CSVAGQGGIREQYF
V: TRBV29-1
J: TRBJ2-7
length: 14
size: .
D: TRBD1

DNA: TGTGCCAGCAGGGGACCGGCCACCGGGGAGCTGTTTTTT
CDR3: CASRGPATGELFF
V: TRBV2
J: TRBJ2-2
length: 13
size: .
D: .

DNA: TGCAGCGTGTACCCAGGGACCGGGGCAGGGTGGGATGAGCAGTTCTTC
CDR3: CSVYPGTGAGWDEQFF
V: TRBV29-1
J: TRBJ2-1
length: 16
size: .
D: .

DNA: TGTGCCAGCAGGGACTCCTTCTACGAGCAGTACTTC
CDR3: CASRDSFYEQYF
V: TRBV6-1
J: TRBJ2-7
length: 12
size: .
D: .

DNA: TGTGCCAGCGTCCCGCGGTCAGCGGATACGCAGTATTTT
CDR3: CASVPRSADTQYF
V: TRBV25-1
J: TRBJ2-3
length: 13
size: .
D: .

DNA: TGTGCCAGCAGCTTGGCGGATGACTACACCGGGGAGCTGTTTTTT
CDR3: CASSLADDYTGELFF
V: TRBV5-4
J: TRBJ2-2
length: 15
size: .
D: .

DNA: TGTGCCAGCAGTGAAGCTGGGTATCAGCCCCAGCATTTT
CDR3: CASSEAGYQPQHF
V: TRBV2
J: TRBJ1-5
length: 13
size: .
D: .

DNA: TGTGCCAGCAGTCCAGGGGGGGGCGCATATCAGCCCCAGCATTTT
CDR3: CASSPGGGAYQPQHF
V: TRBV28
J: TRBJ1-5
length: 15
size: .
D: TRBD1

DNA: TGTGCCAGTAGTATCGATTTGACGGGGAACTATGGCTACACCTTC
CDR3: CASSIDLTGNYGYTF
V: TRBV19
J: TRBJ1-2
length: 15
size: .
D: .

DNA: TGTGCCAGCAGCTTAGACTCTTCAGGGGACTATGGCTACACCTTC
CDR3: CASSLDSSGDYGYTF
V: TRBV11-2
J: TRBJ1-2
length: 15
size: .
D: .

DNA: TGTGCCAGCAGCTTGAAACTAGTCCACAATGAGCAGTTCTTC
CDR3: CASSLKLVHNEQFF
V: TRBV5-6
J: TRBJ2-1
length: 14
size: .
D: .

DNA: TGCAGCGTTCGGGGGAAGGGGGGTTTCAATGAGCAGTTCTTC
CDR3: CSVRGKGGFNEQFF
V: TRBV29-1
J: TRBJ2-1
length: 14
size: .
D: .

DNA: TGTGCTAGCAGCCCTGTACAAGGGGGTAACACTGAAGCTTTCTTT
CDR3: CASSPVQGGNTEAFF
V: TRBV7-7
J: TRBJ1-1
length: 15
size: .
D: .

DNA: TGTGCCAGCAGCCAAACTAGGAGCTCCTACAATGAGCAGTTCTTC
CDR3: CASSQTRSSYNEQFF
V: TRBV11-2
J: TRBJ2-1
length: 15
size: .
D: .

DNA: TGTGCCATCAGCGGGCTGGAACTTGGGATCATGAACACTGAAGCTTTCTTT
CDR3: CAISGLELGIMNTEAFF
V: TRBV10-3
J: TRBJ1-1
length: 17
size: .
D: .

DNA: TGTGCCAGCTCACCTCCGGGACTAGCGGAGGAGACCCAGTACTTC
CDR3: CASSPPGLAEETQYF
V: TRBV18
J: TRBJ2-5
length: 15
size: .
D: TRBD2

DNA: TGTGCCAGCTCGTCAACTAGCGGGAGTAACGGTGAGCAGTTCTTC
CDR3: CASSSTSGSNGEQFF
V: TRBV18
J: TRBJ2-1
length: 15
size: .
D: TRBD2

DNA: TGTGCCAGCAGCCAGACAGGGCCCTCCTACGAGCAGTACTTC
CDR3: CASSQTGPSYEQYF
V: TRBV28
J: TRBJ2-7
length: 14
size: many
D: TRBD1

DNA: TGCGCCAGCAGTCCCCCCGGAGTAGAAGGGGGGTCATCGTTAGACTACGAGCAGTACTTC
CDR3: CASSPPGVEGGSSLDYEQYF
V: TRBV23-1
J: TRBJ2-7
length: 20
size: few
D: .

DNA: TGTGCCAGCAGCTTAGCTTCCTCTCGGGACACACTCAGCTCTGGGGCCAACGTCCTGACTTTC
CDR3: CASSLASSRDTLSSGANVLTF
V: TRBV7-2
J: TRBJ2-6
length: 21
size: .
D: .

DNA: TGTGCCAGTAGTCCCCGTGCCGTTGCGCATGAGCAGTTCTTC
CDR3: CASSPRAVAHEQFF
V: TRBV19
J: TRBJ2-1
length: 14
size: once
D: .

DNA: TGTGCCAGCCCTAGTCGAAAGACCTATGGCTACACCTTC
CDR3: CASPSRKTYGYTF
V: TRBV5-6
J: TRBJ1-2
length: 13
size: .
D: .

DNA: TGTGCCAGCAGCCTTCGACAGAACCAAGAGACCCAGTACTTC
CDR3: CASSLRQNQETQYF
V: TRBV2
J: TRBJ2-5
length: 14
size: .
D: .

DNA: TGCGCCAGCACCCTAGTTCTAGCATCCCGGGCCGCCGGGGAGCTGTTTTTT
CDR3: CASTLVLASRAAGELFF
V: TRBV10-2
J: TRBJ2-2
length: 17
size: few
D: .

DNA: TGTGCCAGCAAGGCCACGGACTCCTACAATGAGCAGTTCTTC
CDR3: CASKATDSYNEQFF
V: TRBV27
J: TRBJ2-1
length: 14
size: few
D: .

DNA: TGTGCCATCAGTGATATGGGCAACTATGGCTACACCTTC
CDR3: CAISDMGNYGYTF
V: TRBV10-3
J: TRBJ1-2
length: 13
size: .
D: .

DNA: TGCGCCAGCAGCCAAGATCAGAAAGGTGGGACAGGCTATGGCTACACCTTC
CDR3: CASSQDQKGGTGYGYTF
V: TRBV4-3
J: TRBJ1-2
length: 17
size: few
D: TRBD1

DNA: TGTGCCAGCACCTTTTCGGGGACCTACGAGCAGTACTTC
CDR3: CASTFSGTYEQYF
V: TRBV28
J: TRBJ2-7
length: 13
size: .
D: .

DNA: TGTGCCAGCAGTGAGCGTGACACTGAAGCTTTCTTT
CDR3: CASSERDTEAFF
V: TRBV7-9
J: TRBJ1-1
length: 12
size: once
D: .

DNA: TGTGCCAGCAACCCAACTAGGGTTCTTGAAGCTTTCTTT
CDR3: CASNPTRVLEAFF
V: TRBV28
J: TRBJ1-1
length: 13
size: .
D: .

DNA: TGTGCCAGCAGCTTAGTTCGCGGGAGCGGGTCCTACAATGAGCAGTTCTTC
CDR3: CASSLVRGSGSYNEQFF
V: TRBV7-2
J: TRBJ2-1
length: 17
size: .
D: TRBD2

DNA: TGTGCCAGTAGTATGGGACAGGGGGCTGGGGCCAACGTCCTGACTTTC
CDR3: CASSMGQGAGANVLTF
V: TRBV19
J: TRBJ2-6
length: 16
size: .
D: TRBD1

DNA: TGTGCCAGCAGCCAAGGAGTGTACAATGAGCAGTTCTTC
CDR3: CASSQGVYNEQFF
V: TRBV14
J: TRBJ2-1
length: 13
size: once
D: .

DNA: TGTGCCAGCAGTGAATCGGACACGTTAAACATTCAGTACTTC
CDR3: CASSESDTLNIQYF
V: TRBV6-1
J: TRBJ2-4
length: 14
size: few
D: .

DNA: TGTGCCAGCACCACCGCGGGGAGGGGGCGGACTAGCGGAACAGATACGCAGTATTTT
CDR3: CASTTAGRGRTSGTDTQYF
V: TRBV5-4
J: TRBJ2-3
length: 19
size: .
D: TRBD2

DNA: TGTGCCAGCAGTTTGTTGATGGCTGGGGGTGGAGTCTATGGCTACACCTTC
CDR3: CASSLLMAGGGVYGYTF
V: TRBV28
J: TRBJ1-2
length: 17
size: .
D: .

DNA: TGTGCCAGTAGTATTGAGACAACAGCTAGCACAGATACGCAGTATTTT
CDR3: CASSIETTASTDTQYF
V: TRBV19
J: TRBJ2-3
length: 16
size: .
D: .

DNA: TGCGCCAGCGGAAAGCGGGATAGAGCGTACGAGCAGTACTTC
CDR3: CASGKRDRAYEQYF
V: TRBV5-1
J: TRBJ2-7
length: 14
size: .
D: TRBD2

DNA: TGTGCCAGCAGCCGAACTAGCGGACCCTACTTTGAGCAGTTCTTC
CDR3: CASSRTSGPYFEQFF
V: TRBV7-2
J: TRBJ2-1
length: 15
size: few
D: TRBD2

DNA: TGCGCCAGGAGGGCCGGGGCCAACGTCCTGACTTTC
CDR3: CARRAGANVLTF
V: TRBV5-1
J: TRBJ2-6
length: 12
size: .
D: .

DNA: TGTGCCAGCAGCTCCCTAAACAAAGAGACCCAGTACTTC
CDR3: CASSSLNKETQYF
V: TRBV7-6
J: TRBJ2-5
length: 13
size: .
D: .

DNA: TGTGCCAGCTCACCACCGGGACAGGGGTTTCATTTTGACGGAAACACCATATATTTT
CDR3: CASSPPGQGFHFDGNTIYF
V: TRBV18
J: TRBJ1-3
length: 19
size: once
D: TRBD1

DNA: TGCAGCGTCGCCCTCACTGTTTACGAGCAGTACTTC
CDR3: CSVALTVYEQYF
V: TRBV29-1
J: TRBJ2-7
length: 12
size: .
D: .